This is a list of T cell receptor beta chains from one sample in a study of blood T cell repertoires in COVID-19. Method: immunoSEQ multiplex PCR; TCRdb's copy keeps in-frame clones and lacks some. The sample comprises about 110,000 clones, over 75% of which are singletons, and approximately 4% rests with the top ten. Sequenced input: peripheral blood. The receptors were sampled from a woman aged 70-85 years with acute or convalescent COVID-19. CDR3s include the opening cysteine and the closing phenylalanine or tryptophan. Rows give clone size only sometimes, using once, few, many, or a class for an expanded clone.

clone size	J gene	V gene	CDR3 protein
once	TRBJ2-7	TRBV10-3	CAISAGQGASEQYF
NA	TRBJ1-3	TRBV30	CAQYRYSGNTIYF
once	TRBJ1-1	TRBV28	CASSKSNTEAFF
NA	TRBJ2-3	TRBV28	CASSPGGRRSTDTQYF
NA	TRBJ2-6	TRBV18	CASSPFPGQKKPTSGANVLTF
NA	TRBJ1-1	TRBV5-1	CASSLAPGGATEAFF
NA	TRBJ2-5	TRBV2	CASSDGLAGQETQYF
NA	TRBJ1-2	TRBV6-5	CASTLGGQGAPGYTF
NA	TRBJ2-1	TRBV12-2	CASRCQWGGQGNEQFF
NA	TRBJ1-1	TRBV7-9	CASSSIWGQGVNTEAFF
NA	TRBJ2-2	TRBV5-1	CASRLLANTGELFF
once	TRBJ1-3	TRBV25-1	CASRETGNTIYF
NA	TRBJ1-4	TRBV28	CASSLMYRGVFF
NA	TRBJ1-2	TRBV6-1	CASSEITGAGGYTF
NA	TRBJ1-4	TRBV24-1	CATSDSLNEKLFF
NA	TRBJ2-4	TRBV7-3	CASSSSGGLKNIQYF
NA	TRBJ1-2	TRBV27	CASSFHRGPRDNYGYTF
NA	TRBJ2-7	TRBV4-1	CASSQGGSTTYEQYF
NA	TRBJ2-3	TRBV9	CASSPLAGAGDTQYF
NA	TRBJ2-5	TRBV18	CASSPSHTQETQYF
NA	TRBJ1-2	TRBV5-1	CASSPGTENYGYTF
NA	TRBJ2-3	TRBV28	CASSSLGRGPSTDTQYF
NA	TRBJ1-5	TRBV19	CASSRTRGVSNQPQHF
once	TRBJ1-1	TRBV6-2/TRBV6-3	CASSWESGVTEAFF
NA	TRBJ1-2	TRBV7-2	CASSLYGQANYGYTF
NA	TRBJ1-1	TRBV5-1	CASSLAVSEYTEAFF
NA	TRBJ2-3	TRBV6-5	CASSYGSGVSTDTQYF
NA	TRBJ2-7	TRBV6-5	CASTPIAGGPNEQYF
NA	TRBJ2-7	TRBV5-1	CASSSPMRGNPYEQYF
NA	TRBJ1-1	TRBV3-1/TRBV3-2	CASSWRGMNTEAFF
NA	TRBJ2-1	TRBV15	CATSIPREGKFF
NA	TRBJ1-1	TRBV6-5	CASSYGPGQVNTEAFF
NA	TRBJ2-1	TRBV18	CASSPGAPYNEQFF
once	TRBJ2-1	TRBV2	CASFLAGGSNEQFF
once	TRBJ1-4	TRBV18	CASSPFRGRSANEKLFF
NA	TRBJ1-4	TRBV28	CASSHPIGDLGEKLFF
NA	TRBJ1-2	TRBV5-1	CASSFVQPGGEGYTF
NA	TRBJ1-5	TRBV12-3/TRBV12-4	CASRNNANQPQHF
NA	TRBJ1-2	TRBV28	CASSLYPGQGASYGYTF
NA	TRBJ2-1	TRBV4-1	CASSQVLGSLTYNEQFF
NA	TRBJ1-2	TRBV5-5	CASSLDRVYGYTF
NA	TRBJ2-1	TRBV28	CASSPPQGPVVF
NA	TRBJ1-5	TRBV25-1	CASSENGGHQPQHF